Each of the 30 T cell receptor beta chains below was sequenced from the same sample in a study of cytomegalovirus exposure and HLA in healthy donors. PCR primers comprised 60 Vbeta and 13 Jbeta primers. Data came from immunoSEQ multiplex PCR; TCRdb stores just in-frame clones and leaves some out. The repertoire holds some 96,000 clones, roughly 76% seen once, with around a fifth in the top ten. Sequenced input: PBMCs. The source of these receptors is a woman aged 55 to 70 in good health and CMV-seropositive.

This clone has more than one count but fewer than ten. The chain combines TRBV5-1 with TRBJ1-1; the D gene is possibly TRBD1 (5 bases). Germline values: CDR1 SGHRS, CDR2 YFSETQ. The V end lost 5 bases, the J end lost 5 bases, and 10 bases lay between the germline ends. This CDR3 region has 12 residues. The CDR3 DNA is TGCGCCAGCAGTCAGGGAGGAACTGAAGCTTTCTTT. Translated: CASSQGGTEAFF.

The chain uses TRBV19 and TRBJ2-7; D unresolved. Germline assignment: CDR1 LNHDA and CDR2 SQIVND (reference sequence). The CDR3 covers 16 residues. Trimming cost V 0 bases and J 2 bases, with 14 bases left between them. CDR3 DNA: TGTGCCAGTAGTATAGAAGGTACCCTACTACCCTACGAGCAGTACTTC. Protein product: CASSIEGTLLPYEQYF.

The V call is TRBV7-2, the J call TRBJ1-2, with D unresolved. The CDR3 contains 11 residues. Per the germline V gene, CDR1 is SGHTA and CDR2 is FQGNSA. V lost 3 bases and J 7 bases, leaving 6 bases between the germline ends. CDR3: CASSLTGGYTF. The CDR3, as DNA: TGTGCCAGCAGCTTGACGGGTGGCTACACCTTC.

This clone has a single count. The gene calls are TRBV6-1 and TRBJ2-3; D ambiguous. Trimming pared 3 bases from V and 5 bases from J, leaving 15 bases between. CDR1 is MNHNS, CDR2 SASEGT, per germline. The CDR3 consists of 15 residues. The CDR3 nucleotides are TGTGCCAGCAGTGATCGAGCGTCGTGGGTAGATACGCAGTATTTT. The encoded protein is CASSDRASWVDTQYF.

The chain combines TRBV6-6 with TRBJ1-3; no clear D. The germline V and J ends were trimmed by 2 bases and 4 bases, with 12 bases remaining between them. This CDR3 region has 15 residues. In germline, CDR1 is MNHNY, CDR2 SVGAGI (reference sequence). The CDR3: CASSYGRGSGNTIYF. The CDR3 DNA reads TGTGCCAGCAGTTACGGGCGGGGTTCAGGAAACACCATATATTTT.

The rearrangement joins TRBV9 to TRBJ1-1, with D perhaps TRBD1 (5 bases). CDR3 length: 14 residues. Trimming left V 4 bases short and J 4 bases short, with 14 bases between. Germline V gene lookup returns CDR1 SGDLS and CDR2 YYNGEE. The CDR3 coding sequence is TGTGCCAGCAGCCCCCAGGGCAGTCGCACTGAAGCTTTCTTT. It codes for CASSPQGSRTEAFF.

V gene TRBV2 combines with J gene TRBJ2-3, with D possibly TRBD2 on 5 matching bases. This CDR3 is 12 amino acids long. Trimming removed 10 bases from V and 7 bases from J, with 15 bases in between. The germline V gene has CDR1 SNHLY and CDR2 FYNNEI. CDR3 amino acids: CATRSPGNTQYF. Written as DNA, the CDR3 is TGTGCCACCCGGAGTCCGGGAAATACGCAGTATTTT.

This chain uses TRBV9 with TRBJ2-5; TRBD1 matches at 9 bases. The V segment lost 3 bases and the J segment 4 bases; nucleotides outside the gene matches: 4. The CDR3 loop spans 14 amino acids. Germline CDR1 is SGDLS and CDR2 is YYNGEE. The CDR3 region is CASSDGTGLETQYF. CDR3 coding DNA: TGTGCCAGCAGCGACGGGACAGGGTTAGAGACCCAGTACTTC.

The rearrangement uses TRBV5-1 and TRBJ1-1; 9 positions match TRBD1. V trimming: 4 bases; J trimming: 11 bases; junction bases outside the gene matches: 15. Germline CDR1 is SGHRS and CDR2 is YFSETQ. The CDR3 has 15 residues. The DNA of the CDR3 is TGCGCCAGCAGCACCCAACAGGGGGCGCCCGATGGGGCTTTCTTT. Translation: CASSTQQGAPDGAFF.

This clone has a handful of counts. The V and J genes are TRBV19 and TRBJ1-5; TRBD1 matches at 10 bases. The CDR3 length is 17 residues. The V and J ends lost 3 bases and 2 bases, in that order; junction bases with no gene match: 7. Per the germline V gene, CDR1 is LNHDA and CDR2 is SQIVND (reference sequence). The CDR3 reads CASSILRTGGGNQPQHF. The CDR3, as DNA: TGTGCCAGTAGTATTCTCCGGACAGGGGGGGGCAATCAGCCCCAGCATTTT.

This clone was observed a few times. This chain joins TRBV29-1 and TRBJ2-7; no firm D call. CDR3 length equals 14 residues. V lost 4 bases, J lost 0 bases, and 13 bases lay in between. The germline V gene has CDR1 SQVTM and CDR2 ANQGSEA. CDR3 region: CSVVWQVSSYEQYF. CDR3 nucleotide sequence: TGCAGCGTTGTGTGGCAGGTCAGCTCCTACGAGCAGTACTTC.

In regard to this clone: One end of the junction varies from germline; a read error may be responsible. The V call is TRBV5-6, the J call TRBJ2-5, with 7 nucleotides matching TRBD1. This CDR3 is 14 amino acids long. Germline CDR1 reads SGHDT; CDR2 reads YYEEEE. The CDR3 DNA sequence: TGTGCCAGCAGTTTGGGACAGTCAGGAGAGACCCAGTACTTC. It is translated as CASSLGQSGETQYF.

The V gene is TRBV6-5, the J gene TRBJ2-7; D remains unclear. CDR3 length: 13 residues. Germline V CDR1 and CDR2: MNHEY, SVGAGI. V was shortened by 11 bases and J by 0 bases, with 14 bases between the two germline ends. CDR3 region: CASSARSSYEQYF. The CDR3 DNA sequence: TGTGCCTCCTCGGCGCGGAGCTCCTACGAGCAGTACTTC.

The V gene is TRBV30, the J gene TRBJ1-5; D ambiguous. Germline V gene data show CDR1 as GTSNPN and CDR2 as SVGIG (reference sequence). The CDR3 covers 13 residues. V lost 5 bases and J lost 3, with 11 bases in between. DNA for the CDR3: TGTGCCTGGTCTAGAGGGCCCAATCAGCCCCAGCATTTT. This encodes CAWSRGPNQPQHF.

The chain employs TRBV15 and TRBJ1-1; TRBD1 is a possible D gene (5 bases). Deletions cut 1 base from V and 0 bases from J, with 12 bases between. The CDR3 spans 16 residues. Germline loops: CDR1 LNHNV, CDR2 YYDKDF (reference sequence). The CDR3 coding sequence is TGTGCCACCAGCAGAGTATTGAGCAGGGTGAACACTGAAGCTTTCTTT. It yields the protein CATSRVLSRVNTEAFF.

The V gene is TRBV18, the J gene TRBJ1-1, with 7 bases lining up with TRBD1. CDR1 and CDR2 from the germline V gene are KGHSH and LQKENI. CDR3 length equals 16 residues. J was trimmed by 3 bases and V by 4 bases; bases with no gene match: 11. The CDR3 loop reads CASSRGRGRQDTEAFF. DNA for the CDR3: TGTGCCAGCTCACGGGGAAGGGGGCGGCAGGACACTGAAGCTTTCTTT.

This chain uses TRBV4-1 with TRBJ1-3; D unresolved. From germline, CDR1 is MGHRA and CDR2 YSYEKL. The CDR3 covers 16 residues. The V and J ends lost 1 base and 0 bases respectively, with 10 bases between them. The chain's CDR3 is CASSQGSSYSGNTIYF. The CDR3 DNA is TGCGCCAGCAGCCAAGGATCCAGTTACTCTGGAAACACCATATATTTT.

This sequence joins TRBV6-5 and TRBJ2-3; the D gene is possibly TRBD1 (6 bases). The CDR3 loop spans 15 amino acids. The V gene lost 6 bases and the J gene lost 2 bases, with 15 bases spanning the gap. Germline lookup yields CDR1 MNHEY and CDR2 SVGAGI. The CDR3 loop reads CASRSWTVHTDTQYF. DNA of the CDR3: TGTGCCAGCAGGTCCTGGACAGTCCACACAGATACGCAGTATTTT.

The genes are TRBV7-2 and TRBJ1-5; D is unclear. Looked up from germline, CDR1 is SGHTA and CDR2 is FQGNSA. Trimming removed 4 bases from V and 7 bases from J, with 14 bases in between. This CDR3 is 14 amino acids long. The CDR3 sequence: CASSWSRGSQPQHF. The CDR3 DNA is TGTGCCAGCAGCTGGAGTCGGGGATCGCAGCCCCAGCATTTT.

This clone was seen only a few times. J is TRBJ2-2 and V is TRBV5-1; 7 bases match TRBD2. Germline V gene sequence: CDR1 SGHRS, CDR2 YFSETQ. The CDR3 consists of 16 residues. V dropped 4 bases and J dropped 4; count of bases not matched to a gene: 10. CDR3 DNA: TGCGCCAGCAGCCCATACCTAACTAGCGCCACCGGGGAGCTGTTTTTT. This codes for CASSPYLTSATGELFF.

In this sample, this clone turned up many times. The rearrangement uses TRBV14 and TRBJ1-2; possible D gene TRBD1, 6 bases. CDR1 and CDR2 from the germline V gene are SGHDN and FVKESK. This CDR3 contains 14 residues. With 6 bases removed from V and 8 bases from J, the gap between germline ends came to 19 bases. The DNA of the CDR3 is TGTGCCAGCAGACCTCAAGAGGACAGCGCCGGCTACACCTTC. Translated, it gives CASRPQEDSAGYTF.

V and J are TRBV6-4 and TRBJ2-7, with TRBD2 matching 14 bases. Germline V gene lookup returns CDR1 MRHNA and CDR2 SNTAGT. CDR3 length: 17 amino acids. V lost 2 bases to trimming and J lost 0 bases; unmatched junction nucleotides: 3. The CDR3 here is CASSDPGTSGSSYEQYF. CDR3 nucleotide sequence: TGTGCCAGCAGTGACCCCGGGACTAGCGGGAGCTCCTACGAGCAGTACTTC.

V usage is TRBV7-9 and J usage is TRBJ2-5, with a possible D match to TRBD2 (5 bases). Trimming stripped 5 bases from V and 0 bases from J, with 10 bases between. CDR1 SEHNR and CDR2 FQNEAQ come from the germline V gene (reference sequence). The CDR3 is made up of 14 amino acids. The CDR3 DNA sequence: TGTGCCAGCAGCCGTGGACTCAACCAAGAGACCCAGTACTTC. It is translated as CASSRGLNQETQYF. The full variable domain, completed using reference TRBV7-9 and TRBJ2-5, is DTGVSQNPRHKITKRGQNVTFRCDPISEHNRLYWYRQTLGQGPEFLTYFQNEAQLEKSRLLSDRFSAERPKGSFSTLEIQRTEQGDSAMYLCASSRGLNQETQYFGPGTRLLVL.

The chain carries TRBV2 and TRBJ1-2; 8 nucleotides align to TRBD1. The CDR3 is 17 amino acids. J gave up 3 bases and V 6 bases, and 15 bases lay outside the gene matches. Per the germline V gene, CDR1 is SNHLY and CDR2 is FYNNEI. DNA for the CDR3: TGTGCCAGCAGCCTCCCAGGGGCGGACAGGGATGACTATGGCTACACCTTC. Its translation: CASSLPGADRDDYGYTF.

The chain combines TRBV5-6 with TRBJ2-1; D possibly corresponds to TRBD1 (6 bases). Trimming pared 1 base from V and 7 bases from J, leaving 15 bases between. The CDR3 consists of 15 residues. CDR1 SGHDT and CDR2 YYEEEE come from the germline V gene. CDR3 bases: TGTGCCAGCAGCTTGCCGGCAGGGGAGATGAATGAGCAGTTCTTC. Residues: CASSLPAGEMNEQFF.

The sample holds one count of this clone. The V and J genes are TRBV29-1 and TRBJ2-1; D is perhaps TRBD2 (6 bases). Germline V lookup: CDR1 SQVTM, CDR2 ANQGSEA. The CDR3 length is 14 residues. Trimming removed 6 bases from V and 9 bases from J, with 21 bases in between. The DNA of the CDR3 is TGCAGCGTGCGCGCTACTCCGGGAGAAGGTGAGCAGTTCTTC. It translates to CSVRATPGEGEQFF.

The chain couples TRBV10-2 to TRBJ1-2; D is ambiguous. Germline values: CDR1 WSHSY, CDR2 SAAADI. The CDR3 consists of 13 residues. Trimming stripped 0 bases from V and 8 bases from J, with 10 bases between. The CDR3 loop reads CASSESRNRGYTF. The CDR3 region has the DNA TGCGCCAGCAGTGAGTCGAGGAATCGGGGCTACACCTTC.

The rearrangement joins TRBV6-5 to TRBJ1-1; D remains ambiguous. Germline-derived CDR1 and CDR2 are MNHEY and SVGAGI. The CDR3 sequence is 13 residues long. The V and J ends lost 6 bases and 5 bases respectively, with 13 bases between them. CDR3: CASRYGQMTEAFF. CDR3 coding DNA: TGTGCCAGCAGATATGGGCAAATGACTGAAGCTTTCTTT.

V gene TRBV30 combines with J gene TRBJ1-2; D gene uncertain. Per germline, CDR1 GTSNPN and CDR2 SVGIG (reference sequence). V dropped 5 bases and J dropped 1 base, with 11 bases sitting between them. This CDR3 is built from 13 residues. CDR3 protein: CAWFGRVNYGYTF. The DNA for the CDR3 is TGTGCCTGGTTCGGGAGGGTTAACTATGGCTACACCTTC.

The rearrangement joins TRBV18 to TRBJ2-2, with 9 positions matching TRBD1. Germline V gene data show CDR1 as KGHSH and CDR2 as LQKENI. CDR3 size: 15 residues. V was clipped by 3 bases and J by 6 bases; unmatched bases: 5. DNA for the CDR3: TGTGCCAGCTCACCCGGACAGGGGTCGGCCGGGGAGCTGTTTTTT. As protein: CASSPGQGSAGELFF.